This T cell receptor beta chain came from a study of CD8 T cells in ankylosing spondylitis. Points from the study as a whole: There was reportedly significant enrichment of clones that were disease-linked in matched ankylosing spondylitis synovial fluid. Disease-linked clones displayed a CD8+ phenotype and appeared relatively rarely in peripheral blood. Apparently characteristic of ankylosing spondylitis blood was a TCR beta motif (under ten highly homologous variants). Reactive arthritis synovial fluid and blood were previously reported to contain some motif variants.

A word on this clonotype: Its target is unknown.

Generation of TCR beta libraries employed quantitative 5'-RACE incorporating molecular barcodes. Using its own MiXCR run on the 5' RACE reads, TCRdb lists one record per CDR3 protein. The profile shows a few hundred thousand distinct CDR3 sequences, 20% to 25% of them singletons. This sequence originates from a male donor with ankylosing spondylitis. Sequencing used blood, either unsorted or a sorted T cell fraction (not recorded which).

CDR3 in amino acids: CSVAETGAYGYTF. The CDR3 DNA is TGCAGCGTTGCAGAGACAGGGGCCTATGGCTACACCTTC. V gene TRBV29-1 combines with J gene TRBJ1-2, with 8 bases fitting TRBD1. The length of the CDR3 is 13 residues. V lost 4 bases to trimming and J lost 4 bases; unmatched junction nucleotides: 5. Looked up from germline, CDR1 is SQVTM and CDR2 is ANQGSEA.